Each of the 6 T cell receptor beta chains below was sequenced from the same sample in a study of OX40 agonist ivuxolimab in advanced cancers. The protocol was immunoSEQ multiplex PCR, while the TCRdb copy is restricted to in-frame clones and leaves out a portion. The sample gives about 33,000 clones, roughly three quarters of which show up once; about 20% is in the top ten. Sequences were derived from CD4+ or CD8+ T cells sorted from blood, sampled in a trial of the OX40 agonist ivuxolimab. All receptors come from an adult with an advanced solid tumor such as melanoma, head and neck, liver or kidney cancer.

The chain recombines TRBV27 with TRBJ1-5, with D unresolved. V lost 4 bases to trimming and J lost 2 bases, with 9 bases between them. The V gene's germline CDR1 is MNHEY and CDR2 SMNVEV (reference sequence). This CDR3 contains 14 residues. For the CDR3, the DNA is TGTGCCAGCAGTTGGAACGGGGGCAATCAGCCCCAGCATTTT. Translation: CASSWNGGNQPQHF.

This clone was detected a few times. V usage is TRBV7-6 and J usage is TRBJ2-3, with 9 bases identical to TRBD2. Germline V gives CDR1 SGHVS, CDR2 FNYEAQ. This CDR3 contains 18 residues. V shed 3 bases and J 1 base; nucleotides not matched to a gene: 11. The CDR3 bases are TGTGCCAGCAGCTTTTCGCGGCGGGGGGGATATGGCACAGATACGCAGTATTTT. It translates to CASSFSRRGGYGTDTQYF.

The chain couples TRBV18 to TRBJ1-1; TRBD1 agrees at 8 bases. The CDR3 sequence is 14 residues long. The germline V gene encodes CDR1 KGHSH and CDR2 LQKENI. J lost 4 bases, V lost 3 bases, and 4 bases had no gene match. CDR3 bases: TGTGCCAGCTCACCCAGGGGGCTGGTCACTGAAGCTTTCTTT. Translation: CASSPRGLVTEAFF. Filled out from reference TRBV18 and TRBJ1-1, the complete variable domain reads NAGVMQNPRHLVRRRGQEARLRCSPMKGHSHVYWYRQLPEEGLKFMVYLQKENIIDESGMPKERFSAEFPKEGPSILRIQQVVRGDSAAYFCASSPRGLVTEAFFGQGTRLTVV.

The chain couples TRBV28 to TRBJ1-1; tentatively, D is TRBD1 (5 bases). CDR1 and CDR2 (germline): MDHEN, SYDVKM. This CDR3 comprises 13 residues. Between the trimmed V and J ends, which lost 3 bases and 6 bases, there was a span of 11 bases. CDR3 region: CASSLRGLSEAFF. CDR3 DNA: TGTGCCAGCAGTTTGAGGGGTCTATCTGAAGCTTTCTTT.

This sequence joins TRBV9 and TRBJ2-2; no clear D. The ends were cut back, 0 bases at V and 5 bases at J, with 11 bases in the middle. The CDR3 sequence is 15 residues long. Germline-derived CDR1 and CDR2 are SGDLS and YYNGEE. This chain's CDR3 is CASSVASHGTGELFF. The DNA of the CDR3 is TGTGCCAGCAGCGTAGCCAGCCATGGTACCGGGGAGCTGTTTTTT.

The chain combines TRBV6-5 with TRBJ1-5; D call uncertain. CDR1 is MNHEY and CDR2 is SVGAGI in the germline V gene. Trimming shortened V by 4 bases and J by 2 bases, and 12 bases separated the two germline ends. This CDR3 region has 15 residues. DNA of the CDR3: TGTGCCAGCAGTTCCTTAGGGTCGGGCAATCAGCCCCAGCATTTT. It specifies CASSSLGSGNQPQHF.